A single sample gave rise to the 18 T cell receptor beta chains below, sequenced in a study of T-cell memory formation after mild COVID-19. Via MiXCR, TCRdb re-called the 5' RACE reads, giving one row per CDR3 protein. This sample yields some 290,000 distinct CDR3 sequences, of which 15% to 20% are seen a single time; around 23% belongs to the top ten. The sample was PBMCs or a T cell subset sorted from them (not recorded which). The receptors were sampled from a man in his late teens or twenties who had mild COVID-19 (a few samples of this study predate the infection). Cell type and time point are not known.

The sample holds a few counts of this clonotype. The chain joins TRBV7-2 to TRBJ1-1; no clear D gene. Germline CDR1 SGHTA, CDR2 FQGNSA. The CDR3 covers 14 residues. V was cut by 3 bases and J by 4 bases, with 12 bases left in between. CDR3 DNA: TGTGCCAGCAGCTTGTATCCGGGGAGCACTGAAGCTTTCTTT. It encodes CASSLYPGSTEAFF.

There are a few counts of this clonotype. The chain employs TRBV12-3 or TRBV12-4 and TRBJ2-1; unclear D gene. This CDR3 is built from 11 residues. Deletions cut 5 bases from V and 8 bases from J, with 7 bases between. CDR3 sequence: CASSLQYEQFF. The CDR3 DNA is TGTGCCAGCAGTCTACAGTATGAGCAGTTCTTC.

The genes are TRBV7-9 and TRBJ2-1; 8 bases are a match to TRBD2. The germline V gene encodes CDR1 SEHNR and CDR2 FQNEAQ (reference sequence). CDR3 length equals 15 residues. Trimming removed 4 bases from V and 8 bases from J; junction bases left unmatched: 10. The DNA for the CDR3 is TGTGCCAGCAGCTCCACTAGCGGTCTAGGGGATGAGCAGTTCTTC. Its translation: CASSSTSGLGDEQFF.

V and J are TRBV9 and TRBJ1-2, with TRBD1 matching 7 bases. The CDR3 contains 14 residues. Germline CDR1 SGDLS, CDR2 YYNGEE. The V and J ends lost 1 base and 6 bases, in that order; junction bases with no gene match: 6. CDR3 region: CASSVLSQGDGYTF. CDR3 DNA: TGTGCCAGCAGCGTACTCTCGCAGGGGGATGGCTACACCTTC.

This clonotype has just a few counts. J is TRBJ1-3 and V is TRBV5-1; D ambiguous. V was cut by 5 bases and J by 7 bases, with 13 bases left in between. The CDR3 runs to 13 residues. Germline values: CDR1 SGHRS, CDR2 YFSETQ. In DNA, the CDR3 is TGCGCCAGCAGGACGGAGCCGGTGAACACCATATATTTT. Translation: CASRTEPVNTIYF.

This clonotype has a handful of counts. The CDR3 is CARGTGINSPLHF. The CDR3 nucleotides read TGCGCCAGGGGGACGGGGATTAATTCACCCCTCCACTTT. V is TRBV5-1 and J is TRBJ1-6, with D tentatively TRBD1 (5 bases). The CDR3 runs to 13 residues. The germline V gene encodes CDR1 SGHRS and CDR2 YFSETQ. V lost 8 bases and J 6 bases, leaving 12 bases between the germline ends.

The chain carries TRBV20-1 and TRBJ2-3, with 10 nucleotides matching TRBD1. J gave up 5 bases and V 2 bases, and 7 bases lay outside the gene matches. The CDR3 runs 15 residues. Germline CDR1 reads DFQATT; CDR2 reads SNEGSKA (reference sequence). In nucleotides, the CDR3 is TGCAGTGCTAGACGACAGGGGGCATGGGGAGATACGCAGTATTTT. Amino acids: CSARRQGAWGDTQYF.

This clonotype was observed at least ten times. The CDR3 region is CASSLTATNEKLFF. As DNA, the CDR3 is TGCGCCAGCAGCTTGACTGCAACTAATGAAAAACTGTTTTTT. The V and J genes are TRBV5-1 and TRBJ1-4; D is uncertain. Looked up from germline, CDR1 is SGHRS and CDR2 is YFSETQ. CDR3 length: 14 residues. The V gene lost 1 base and the J gene lost 0 bases, with 4 bases spanning the gap. Drawing the rest from reference TRBV5-1 and TRBJ1-4, the complete variable domain is KAGVTQTPRYLIKTRGQQVTLSCSPISGHRSVSWYQQTPGQGLQFLFEYFSETQRNKGNFPGRFSGRQFSNSRSEMNVSTLELGDSALYLCASSLTATNEKLFFGSGTQLSVL.

This clonotype appeared once. This chain uses TRBV23-1 with TRBJ2-4; D is perhaps TRBD1 or TRBD2 (6 bases each). TRBV23-1 is noted as an ORF with a role that remains uncertain. The length of the CDR3 is 16 residues. Trimming cost V 5 bases and J 1 base, with 15 bases left between them. CDR3 in amino acids: CASSWGRRGAKNIQYF. In DNA form, the CDR3 reads TGCGCCAGCAGTTGGGGGCGTCGGGGGGCCAAAAACATTCAGTACTTC.

The chain carries TRBV5-1 and TRBJ2-1; 8 bases map to TRBD1. V shed 3 bases, J shed 8 bases, and the junction held 7 bases outside the gene matches. Germline V gene data show CDR1 as SGHRS and CDR2 as YFSETQ. The CDR3 consists of 14 residues. CDR3 DNA: TGCGCCAGCAGCTGGGGGACAGGTGGGGATGAGCAGTTCTTC. It yields the protein CASSWGTGGDEQFF.

This clonotype was found a few times. This chain joins TRBV12-3 or TRBV12-4 and TRBJ1-2; TRBD1 agrees at 7 bases. V shed 1 base and J 4 bases; nucleotides not matched to a gene: 6. This CDR3 has 15 amino acids. CDR3 loop: CASSLEGAEVYGYTF. The DNA for the CDR3 is TGTGCCAGCAGTTTAGAGGGGGCGGAGGTCTATGGCTACACCTTC.

This clonotype turned up a few times. The chain recombines TRBV7-8 with TRBJ2-5; possible D gene TRBD2, 5 bases. The CDR3 is 14 residues long. V was clipped by 8 bases and J by 4 bases, with 17 bases between them. The germline gives CDR1 SGHVS, CDR2 FQNEAQ. DNA for the CDR3: TGTGCCAGCCGAGGGTTCCCCCAAGGAGAGACCCAGTACTTC. It codes for CASRGFPQGETQYF.

V gene TRBV4-2 combines with J gene TRBJ2-5; 7 bases agree with TRBD2. V shed 1 base and J 1 base; nucleotides not matched to a gene: 9. Germline lookup yields CDR1 LGHNA and CDR2 YNFKEQ. The CDR3 runs 17 residues. CDR3 residues: CASSQAQAGVFQETQYF. The CDR3 DNA reads as TGTGCCAGCAGCCAAGCTCAGGCGGGGGTCTTCCAAGAGACCCAGTACTTC.

V and J are TRBV7-8 and TRBJ2-3; 14 bases agree with TRBD2. The junction had 3 bases not matched to a gene; V was cut back by 5 bases and J by 2 bases. CDR1 and CDR2 (germline): SGHVS, FQNEAQ. There are 16 residues in the CDR3. The CDR3: CASSRLAGGFTDTQYF. The DNA of the CDR3 is TGTGCCAGCAGCAGACTAGCGGGGGGGTTCACAGATACGCAGTATTTT.

The chain recombines TRBV6-5 with TRBJ1-2; D remains unclear. The germline V and J ends were trimmed by 6 bases and 4 bases, with 21 bases remaining between them. The CDR3 loop spans 16 amino acids. Germline V gene data show CDR1 as MNHEY and CDR2 as SVGAGI. The CDR3 region is CASSPVPGRTIYGYTF. The DNA of the CDR3 is TGTGCCAGCAGCCCGGTCCCGGGCCGAACCATCTATGGCTACACCTTC.

This clonotype has a handful of counts. CDR3 DNA sequence: TGTGCCAGCAGTTACACCCAAACGGGGCCCACCGGGGAGCTGTTTTTT. This gives the protein CASSYTQTGPTGELFF. The chain links TRBV6-6 to TRBJ2-2; the D call may be TRBD1 or TRBD2 (5 bases each). From germline, CDR1 is MNHNY and CDR2 SVGAGI (reference sequence). V lost 2 bases and J lost 4, with 14 bases in between. The CDR3 contains 16 residues.

CDR3 in DNA: TGTGCCAGCAGTTCGGGGCCCACTAATGAAAAACTGTTTTTT. Amino acid sequence: CASSSGPTNEKLFF. The chain employs TRBV28 and TRBJ1-4, with a tentative D call TRBD1 (5 bases). Trimming cost V 4 bases and J 2 bases, with 8 bases left between them. Germline loops: CDR1 MDHEN, CDR2 SYDVKM. The CDR3 extends over 14 amino acids.

This clonotype was counted at least ten times. The genes are TRBV6-6 and TRBJ2-3; no reliable D call. This CDR3 is built from 14 residues. The germline gives CDR1 MNHNY, CDR2 SVGAGI (reference sequence). Trimming removed 7 bases from V and 4 bases from J, with 15 bases in between. The CDR3 protein is CASTPRVPPDTQYF. The CDR3 coding sequence is TGTGCCAGCACGCCTCGTGTGCCCCCAGATACGCAGTATTTT.